A selection of T cell receptor beta chains follows, all from one sample in a study of shared clonotypes between healthy human individuals. Profiling relied on immunoSEQ multiplex PCR, and the TCRdb table lists in-frame clones only, not all of them. The sample records about 2.3 million clones, about 90% being singletons. Sequenced material: naive CD4+ T cells from PBMCs. All receptors derive from a man younger than 35 in good health. Some clones in this sample may be carry-over from other donors' samples. Each CDR3 is given with its conserved first and last residue.

CDR3: CACPRGLAGGPTGELFF
V: TRBV30
J: TRBJ2-2

CDR3: CASSQMEGDVAGLQFF
V: TRBV23-1
J: TRBJ2-1

CDR3: CAGSDTRQGSVEKLFF
V: TRBV25-1
J: TRBJ1-4

CDR3: CASSQAGTTAKNIQYF
V: TRBV4-2
J: TRBJ2-4

CDR3: CASSRGTSGGTDTQYF
V: TRBV5-1
J: TRBJ2-3

CDR3: CASSLAMGWEGYTF
V: TRBV7-9
J: TRBJ1-2

CDR3: CSAANQPQHF
V: TRBV20-1
J: TRBJ1-5

CDR3: CASRAPRGIHTGELFF
V: TRBV5-8
J: TRBJ2-2

CDR3: CASSVGLAGSLQETQYF
V: TRBV9
J: TRBJ2-5

CDR3: CASSQQGQPYEQYF
V: TRBV5-1
J: NA

CDR3: CASSYPTGNGYTF
V: TRBV6-8
J: TRBJ1-2

CDR3: CASSPPGQFGQYF
V: TRBV18
J: TRBJ2-7

CDR3: CSVAQGLNQPQHF
V: TRBV29-1
J: TRBJ1-5

CDR3: CASSYTRQGVLEEDTEAFF
V: TRBV5-1
J: TRBJ1-1

CDR3: CASSSYFTEFF
V: TRBV6-5
J: TRBJ2-1

CDR3: CASVVGNQPQHF
V: TRBV28
J: TRBJ1-5

CDR3: CASSPRGGTQSYEQYF
V: TRBV7-2
J: TRBJ2-7

CDR3: CASSLVDSNTGELFF
V: TRBV7-6
J: TRBJ2-2

CDR3: CASSFYTGTGGMNTEAFF
V: TRBV18
J: TRBJ1-1

CDR3: CASSLLGTGREKLFF
V: TRBV5-1
J: TRBJ1-4

CDR3: CASSTEGEQYF
V: TRBV28
J: TRBJ2-7

CDR3: CASSQESILNTEAFF
V: TRBV4-2
J: TRBJ1-1

CDR3: CASSVAPSSGNTIYF
V: TRBV9
J: TRBJ1-3

CDR3: CASSYLQFNTEAFF
V: TRBV6-5
J: TRBJ1-1

CDR3: CASSEGGQSSYNEQFF
V: TRBV9
J: TRBJ2-1

CDR3: CASSTSSGANVLTF
V: TRBV6-1
J: TRBJ2-6

CDR3: CASSFPFYLDSYEQYF
V: TRBV11-2
J: TRBJ2-7

CDR3: CASIRTVGGNTEAFF
V: TRBV6-6
J: TRBJ1-1

CDR3: CASSETGPYEQYF
V: TRBV6-1
J: TRBJ2-7

CDR3: CAWTRGNTEAFF
V: TRBV30
J: TRBJ1-1

CDR3: CASSLLGGYPFQETQYF
V: TRBV7-3
J: TRBJ2-5

CDR3: CASSLSPPRNIQYF
V: TRBV28
J: TRBJ2-4

CDR3: CASSATTTNEKLFF
V: TRBV18
J: TRBJ1-4

CDR3: CASSQERNRGGQPQHF
V: TRBV4-3
J: TRBJ1-5

CDR3: CASSPAGAEFTDTQYF
V: TRBV4-3
J: TRBJ2-3

CDR3: CASSVGDSNQPQHF
V: TRBV6-1
J: TRBJ1-5

CDR3: CASSLVQGVIVGDEQFF
V: TRBV27
J: TRBJ2-1